Listed below are T cell receptor beta chains from one sample, sequenced in a study of T cell responses to AZD1222 COVID-19 vaccine. Sequenced by immunoSEQ multiplex PCR; TCRdb stores in-frame clones only, minus some. The sample lists roughly 150,000 clones; 85% to 95% were seen once. This sample comprised peripheral blood, obtained on day 0 of AZD1222 vaccination. The origin of the receptors is an adult in good health. CDR3s include the opening cysteine and the closing phenylalanine or tryptophan. A D gene is named only where the DNA matches it firmly. Some rows have no size entry. The others give once, few or many, or a class for an expanded clone.

size,D,V,J,DNA,CDR3
few,-,TRBV4-1,TRBJ1-1,TGCGCCAGCAGCCGCAGGGGTCTCAACACTGAAGCTTTCTTT,CASSRRGLNTEAFF
-,-,TRBV3-1/TRBV3-2,TRBJ2-1,TGTGCCAGCAGCCAAGATAACAGGGGATACGGGAGGGACAATGAGCAGTTCTTC,CASSQDNRGYGRDNEQFF
-,-,TRBV19,TRBJ1-4,TGTGCCAGTACTCAGGGGCGGGCTAATGAAAAACTGTTTTTT,CASTQGRANEKLFF
-,-,TRBV7-9,TRBJ2-5,TGTGCCAGCAGCACCCAATGGGGGTCTCAAGAGACCCAGTACTTC,CASSTQWGSQETQYF
-,TRBD1,TRBV19,TRBJ2-5,TGTGCCAGTAACCGGGACAGGGGGCAAGAGACCCAGTACTTC,CASNRDRGQETQYF
-,-,TRBV9,TRBJ2-7,TGTGCCAGCAGCGTAGGTGGGGGGAGCCCCTACGAGCAGTACTTC,CASSVGGGSPYEQYF
once,-,TRBV2,TRBJ2-7,TGTGCCAGCAGTGAGGGGTCGGGGGAGTCGGGCTACGAGCAGTACTTC,CASSEGSGESGYEQYF
-,-,TRBV30,TRBJ1-2,TGTGCCTGGAGTGGGTTAGATTTTGGTGGCTACACCTTC,CAWSGLDFGGYTF
-,TRBD1,TRBV19,TRBJ2-6,TGTGCCAGTAGTAAAGTGACAGGGGGCTCTGGGGCCAACGTCCTGACTTTC,CASSKVTGGSGANVLTF
-,TRBD2,TRBV29-1,TRBJ2-2,TGCAGCGTGGGACTAGCGGGAGGGGCCGGGGAGCTGTTTTTT,CSVGLAGGAGELFF
-,-,TRBV4-1,TRBJ2-2,TGCGCCAGCAGCCAAGGCAGCGGAGGGACCGGGGAGCTGTTTTTT,CASSQGSGGTGELFF
-,-,TRBV6-1,TRBJ1-1,TGTGCCAGCAGTGACAGCATGAACACTGAAGCTTTCTTT,CASSDSMNTEAFF
-,-,TRBV9,TRBJ2-7,TGTGCCAGCAGCGTAACTAGCAGTTCCTCCTACGAGCAGTACTTC,CASSVTSSSSYEQYF
-,TRBD2,TRBV2,TRBJ2-3,TGTGCCAGCAACAAGCGGGAGTGGACAGATACGCAGTATTTT,CASNKREWTDTQYF
-,TRBD1,TRBV19,TRBJ1-5,TGTGCCAGTAGGCCACAGGGGGGTGATGGCAATCAGCCCCAGCATTTT,CASRPQGGDGNQPQHF
-,-,TRBV10-2,TRBJ2-7,TGCGCCAGCAGTGAGTTTCACGAGCAGTACTTC,CASSEFHEQYF
-,TRBD2,TRBV29-1,TRBJ2-7,TGCAGCGTTTCCGGGGGGGAATCCTACGAGCAGTACTTC,CSVSGGESYEQYF
-,TRBD1,TRBV5-1,TRBJ2-2,TGCGCCAGCAGCTCCCTGGACAGGGGCACCGGGGAGCTGTTTTTT,CASSSLDRGTGELFF
-,TRBD1,TRBV3-1/TRBV3-2,TRBJ1-2,TGTGCCAGCAGCCAAGATATTACAGGGGGTGGCTACACCTTC,CASSQDITGGGYTF
-,-,TRBV6-2/TRBV6-3,TRBJ2-5,TGTGCCAGCAGTTACAGAGAGACCCAGTACTTC,CASSYRETQYF
-,-,TRBV30,TRBJ2-1,TGTGCCTGGAGTGGAGGGGGGCCTGATCAGTTCTTC,CAWSGGGPDQFF
-,TRBD1,TRBV9,TRBJ1-1,TGTGCCAGCAGGCTTAAGCAGGGGGCCGGTCTAGGGACTGAAGCTTTCTTT,CASRLKQGAGLGTEAFF
-,TRBD1,TRBV5-1,TRBJ1-3,TGCGCCAGCAGCATCGGACAGGGGGCTGGAAACACCATATATTTT,CASSIGQGAGNTIYF
-,TRBD1,TRBV5-1,TRBJ1-3,TGCGCCAGCAGCTTCACAGGGGGCAGGAACACCATATATTTT,CASSFTGGRNTIYF
-,-,TRBV9,TRBJ1-2,TGTGCCAGCAGCGCGACCCCAGGGGATGGCTACACCTTC,CASSATPGDGYTF
-,-,TRBV28,TRBJ2-2,TGTGCCAGCCTCGACAGGACGAACACCGGGGAGCTGTTTTTT,CASLDRTNTGELFF
-,TRBD2,TRBV5-1,TRBJ2-7,TGCGCCAGCAGCTTGGGTAGCGGGAGGGCCGACGAGCAGTACTTC,CASSLGSGRADEQYF
-,TRBD2,TRBV5-1,TRBJ2-5,TGCGCCAGCAGCTTGTCGACTAGCGGGGACCAAGAGACCCAGTACTTC,CASSLSTSGDQETQYF
-,-,TRBV7-8,TRBJ1-1,TGTGCCAGCAGCTTAGGCGGGGTCGAAGCTTTCTTT,CASSLGGVEAFF
-,-,TRBV6-2/TRBV6-3,TRBJ1-1,TGTGCCAGCAGTTACAAGGTGAACACTGAAGCTTTCTTT,CASSYKVNTEAFF
-,-,TRBV19,TRBJ1-5,TGTGCCAGTAGTATTAGCAATCAGCCCCAGCATTTT,CASSISNQPQHF
-,-,TRBV30,TRBJ2-5,TGTGCCTGGAGTAACGGGGCCAAACAAGAGACCCAGTACTTC,CAWSNGAKQETQYF
-,-,TRBV7-9,TRBJ1-2,TGTGCCAGCAGCCAACCTATTTTCCAGGAACGGCATGGCTACACCTTC,CASSQPIFQERHGYTF
-,TRBD1,TRBV7-2,TRBJ1-1,TGTGCCAGCAGCTTATTTGGGACAGGGCAGGGAGCTTTCTTT,CASSLFGTGQGAFF
once,-,TRBV6-5,TRBJ2-3,TGTGCCAGCAGTTGGGGACGGGGGGCCTCAGATACGCAGTATTTT,CASSWGRGASDTQYF
-,TRBD2,TRBV7-2,TRBJ2-5,TGTGCCAGCAGGCGGGAGTACCAAGAGACCCAGTACTTC,CASRREYQETQYF
-,-,TRBV2,TRBJ1-1,TGTGCCAGCAGTTACAGGCAGATGAACACTGAAGCTTTCTTT,CASSYRQMNTEAFF
-,-,TRBV5-6,TRBJ2-7,TGTGCCAGCAGCTCGGGACAACCTTCCTACGAGCAGTACTTC,CASSSGQPSYEQYF
once,-,TRBV10-3,TRBJ2-5,TGTGCCATCAGTGATAGGGAAGAGACCCAGTACTTC,CAISDREETQYF
-,-,TRBV28,TRBJ2-5,TGTGCCAGCAGTTTATATCCGCAGGGGGGTTGGGAGACCCAGTACTTC,CASSLYPQGGWETQYF
-,-,TRBV4-2,TRBJ1-1,TGTGCCAGCAGCCAAGATTCAGGGTGGGGGGAAGCTTTCTTT,CASSQDSGWGEAFF
-,-,TRBV13,TRBJ1-6,TGTGCCAGCAGCCCATACGGGGGAGAGAATTCACCCCTCCACTTT,CASSPYGGENSPLHF
-,-,TRBV10-2,TRBJ1-2,TGCGCCAGCAGTGAGCCCGGGCTTAACTATGGCTACACCTTC,CASSEPGLNYGYTF
-,TRBD1,TRBV12-3/TRBV12-4,TRBJ2-7,TGTGCCAGCAGTTATCAGGGGGCCTACGAGCAGTACTTC,CASSYQGAYEQYF
-,-,TRBV6-2/TRBV6-3,TRBJ1-5,TGTGCCAGCAGTTACTTGTCGCAAAATCAGCCCCAGCATTTT,CASSYLSQNQPQHF
-,-,TRBV24-1,TRBJ1-1,TGTGCCACCAGTGATTTGCAGGGCAGGGATGGAGCTTTCTTT,CATSDLQGRDGAFF
-,-,TRBV7-2,TRBJ2-2,TGTGCCAGCAGCTTAGTTTTGGGGGCCGGGGAGCTGTTTTTT,CASSLVLGAGELFF
-,TRBD1,TRBV7-6,TRBJ2-2,TGTGCCAGCAGCTTAGTCAGCTTCTCAACAGGGGGAGTAAGCACCGGGGAGCTGTTTTTT,CASSLVSFSTGGVSTGELFF
-,-,TRBV21-1,TRBJ2-3,TGTGCCAGCAGCAAAGCGCTTCGGGAGGACAGGGAAAAGGATACGCAGTATTTT,CASSKALREDREKDTQYF